Below are 26 T cell receptor beta chains sequenced from a single sample in a study of blood T cell repertoires in COVID-19. Profiled with immunoSEQ multiplex PCR; TCRdb holds only in-frame clones, not every one. The table shows tens of thousands of clones, with almost 90% occurring only once. What was sequenced was peripheral blood. These receptors were taken from a man aged 55 to 70 with active COVID-19.

The chain uses TRBV6-1 and TRBJ1-1, with 8 positions matching TRBD1. This CDR3 has 18 amino acids. V was pared by 2 bases and J by 1 base, with 12 bases of the junction left unmatched. CDR1 is MNHNS, CDR2 SASEGT, per germline. The CDR3 sequence: CASSEIMQGAGRNTEAFF. Here the CDR3 DNA reads TGTGCCAGCAGTGAAATTATGCAGGGGGCAGGGAGGAACACTGAAGCTTTCTTT.

The chain joins TRBV5-6 to TRBJ1-1, with a tentative D call TRBD1 (5 bases). Per the germline V gene, CDR1 is SGHDT and CDR2 is YYEEEE. The CDR3 is 13 residues long. V shed 4 bases and J shed 0 bases, with 7 bases lying between them. The CDR3 loop reads CASSLTVNTEAFF. CDR3 sequence (DNA): TGTGCCAGCAGCCTGACAGTGAACACTGAAGCTTTCTTT.

For the CDR3, the DNA is TGTGCCAGCAGAGGACTAGCGGGAGCGGACTACGAGCAGTACTTC. Residues: CASRGLAGADYEQYF. The chain has TRBV6-6 and TRBJ2-7; the match to TRBD2 covers 13 bases. Germline CDR1 reads MNHNY; CDR2 reads SVGAGI (reference sequence). After removal of 6 bases from V and 3 bases from J, the junction contained 5 bases not matched to a gene. The CDR3 loop spans 15 amino acids.

V and J are TRBV11-2 and TRBJ2-5, with unresolved D. With 1 base removed from V and 1 base from J, the gap between germline ends came to 4 bases. This CDR3 is 13 amino acids long. CDR1 SGHAT and CDR2 FQNNGV come from the germline V gene. CDR3 DNA: TGTGCCAGCAGCTTAGGGGCCCAAGAGACCCAGTACTTC. Protein: CASSLGAQETQYF.

The V and J genes are TRBV14 and TRBJ2-3, with TRBD2 matching 7 bases. This CDR3 comprises 16 residues. CDR1 is SGHDN and CDR2 is FVKESK in the germline V gene. Germline trimming cut 3 bases from V and 5 bases from J; bases unmatched to any gene: 11. CDR3 sequence: CASSQVVAGVLDTQYF. In DNA, the CDR3 is TGTGCCAGCAGCCAGGTTGTGGCGGGAGTTTTAGATACGCAGTATTTT.

CDR3 residues: CASSPGTGGIYGYTF. The CDR3, as DNA: TGTGCCAGCTCACCAGGGACAGGGGGCATCTATGGCTACACCTTC. The chain uses TRBV18 and TRBJ1-2; 12 bases match TRBD1. The CDR3 contains 15 residues. The germline gives CDR1 KGHSH, CDR2 LQKENI. Losses at the gene ends were 2 bases for V and 4 bases for J; bases not matched to a gene: 2.

The genes are TRBV6-5 and TRBJ2-1; 11 bases align to TRBD2. This CDR3 has 15 amino acids. CDR1 is MNHEY and CDR2 is SVGAGI in the germline V gene. V gave up 6 bases and J gave up 3 bases; unmatched junction bases: 4. The CDR3 is CASRRTSGSYNEQFF. CDR3 DNA sequence: TGTGCCAGCAGACGTACTAGCGGGAGCTACAATGAGCAGTTCTTC.

In DNA, the CDR3 is TGTGCCAGCAGCCCTGACTCCTCCTACGAGCAGTACTTC. This codes for CASSPDSSYEQYF. The chain links TRBV12-3 or TRBV12-4 to TRBJ2-7; the D is unclear. The CDR3 loop spans 13 amino acids. The ends were cut back, 6 bases at V and 0 bases at J, with 9 bases in the middle.

This clone was seen a few times. The rearrangement joins TRBV5-1 to TRBJ1-6; 8 nucleotides align to TRBD1. This CDR3 spans 16 amino acids. Losses at the gene ends were 2 bases for V and 6 bases for J; bases not matched to a gene: 7. CDR1 and CDR2 (germline): SGHRS, YFSETQ. In DNA, the CDR3 is TGCGCCAGCAGCTTCGGCGGGACAGGATTTAATTCACCCCTCCACTTT. It specifies CASSFGGTGFNSPLHF.

This chain joins TRBV28 and TRBJ2-1; 9 bases match TRBD2. V dropped 6 bases and J dropped 13; count of bases not matched to a gene: 10. The CDR3 length is 13 residues. Per germline, CDR1 MDHEN and CDR2 SYDVKM. DNA of the CDR3: TGTGCCAGCAGATTGACCGGGACTAGCTCCCAGTTCTTC. Residues: CASRLTGTSSQFF.

The V gene is TRBV19, the J gene TRBJ2-5; tentatively, D is TRBD1 (6 bases). Germline CDR1 reads LNHDA; CDR2 reads SQIVND (reference sequence). The CDR3 consists of 15 residues. Trimming left V 7 bases short and J 1 base short, with 16 bases between. CDR3 sequence: CASTRTAGAQETQYF. The CDR3 DNA is TGTGCCAGTACCCGGACAGCAGGCGCCCAAGAGACCCAGTACTTC.

This clone was seen more than once but under ten times. V gene TRBV11-2 combines with J gene TRBJ2-2; D perhaps matches TRBD1 (5 bases). The CDR3 runs to 15 residues. The V gene lost 0 bases and the J gene lost 3 bases, with 8 bases spanning the gap. Germline CDR1 reads SGHAT; CDR2 reads FQNNGV. CDR3 in amino acids: CASSLDRVDTGELFF. CDR3 nucleotide sequence: TGTGCCAGCAGCTTAGACAGGGTAGACACCGGGGAGCTGTTTTTT.

CDR3: CASSYLQGGNTDTQYF. The CDR3 DNA reads as TGTGCCAGCAGTTACCTTCAGGGGGGCAACACAGATACGCAGTATTTT. The chain employs TRBV2 and TRBJ2-3; D possibly corresponds to TRBD1 (7 bases). CDR3 length: 16 residues. Trimming took off 5 bases at V and 2 bases at J, with 17 bases between the two ends. Germline CDR1 reads SNHLY; CDR2 reads FYNNEI.

This clone appeared a single time. This chain uses TRBV7-2 with TRBJ1-2; 12 bases match TRBD1. CDR1 is SGHTA, CDR2 FQGNSA, per germline. CDR3 length equals 18 residues. V lost 7 bases, J lost 1 base, and 13 bases stayed unmatched. The CDR3 sequence is CASTPPRDRGPRNYGYTF. The DNA of the CDR3 is TGTGCCAGCACCCCACCCCGGGACAGGGGGCCCCGTAACTATGGCTACACCTTC.

The DNA for the CDR3 is TGTGCCAGCAGTGAAAGGGGGGGCTCTGGAAACACCATATATTTT. It codes for CASSERGGSGNTIYF. The chain links TRBV6-1 to TRBJ1-3; maybe TRBD1 (6 bases). The CDR3 is made up of 15 amino acids. V was shortened by 2 bases and J by 0 bases, with 8 bases between the two germline ends. CDR1 is MNHNS and CDR2 is SASEGT in the germline V gene.

The genes are TRBV19 and TRBJ2-4, with unresolved D. The CDR3 runs to 14 residues. Germline assignment: CDR1 LNHDA and CDR2 SQIVND (reference sequence). Trimming removed 4 bases from V and 3 bases from J, with 10 bases in between. CDR3: CASSTPYGKNIQYF. DNA of the CDR3: TGTGCCAGTAGTACCCCATACGGCAAAAACATTCAGTACTTC.

CDR3 region: CASSLSLAGAYNEQFF. DNA for the CDR3: TGTGCCAGCAGTTTATCTCTAGCGGGGGCCTACAATGAGCAGTTCTTC. This chain joins TRBV27 and TRBJ2-1, with 10 bases matching TRBD2. The CDR3 is made up of 16 amino acids. The V gene end was trimmed by 0 bases and the J gene end by 2 bases; junction bases not matched to a gene: 1. Per the germline V gene, CDR1 is MNHEY and CDR2 is SMNVEV (reference sequence).

V usage is TRBV10-3 and J usage is TRBJ2-3; 16 nucleotides align to TRBD2. V trimming: 5 bases; J trimming: 4 bases; junction bases outside the gene matches: 6. The CDR3 spans 17 residues. Germline V gene lookup returns CDR1 ENHRY and CDR2 SYGVKD. This CDR3 is CAISSGLAGGPSDTQYF. CDR3 sequence (DNA): TGTGCCATCAGTTCGGGACTAGCGGGAGGGCCGTCAGATACGCAGTATTTT.

The chain couples TRBV11-2 to TRBJ2-1, with 16 bases lining up with TRBD2. The CDR3 is made up of 16 amino acids. The J segment lost 12 bases and the V segment lost 2 bases, leaving 7 bases of the junction unmatched. Germline CDR1 and CDR2: SGHAT and FQNNGV. The CDR3 DNA follows: TGTGCCAGCAGCTTATCCGGGACTAGCGGGAGGGTATGGCAGTTCTTC. Residues: CASSLSGTSGRVWQFF. Supplemented by reference TRBV11-2 and TRBJ2-1, the full variable domain reads EAGVAQSPRYKIIEKRQSVAFWCNPISGHATLYWYQQILGQGPKLLIQFQNNGVVDDSQLPKDRFSAERLKGVDSTLKIQPAKLEDSAVYLCASSLSGTSGRVWQFFGPGTRLTVL.

This chain uses TRBV25-1 with TRBJ2-5; 11 bases match TRBD2. Trimming removed 2 bases from V and 1 base from J; junction bases left unmatched: 6. The germline V gene encodes CDR1 MGHDK and CDR2 SYGVNS. The CDR3 is 17 amino acids. Written as DNA, the CDR3 is TGTGCCAGCAGTGAAGGGCCCGGGACTAGCGGCCAAGAGACCCAGTACTTC. It translates to CASSEGPGTSGQETQYF. The whole variable domain, filled in from reference TRBV25-1 and TRBJ2-5, reads EADIYQTPRYLVIGTGKKITLECSQTMGHDKMYWYQQDPGMELHLIHYSYGVNSTEKGDLSSESTVSRIRTEHFPLTLESARPSHTSQYLCASSEGPGTSGQETQYFGPGTRLLVL.

This chain connects TRBV5-1 to TRBJ2-5; 11 bases are a match to TRBD1. The length of the CDR3 is 14 residues. Germline V gene data show CDR1 as SGHRS and CDR2 as YFSETQ. V lost 3 bases and J lost 5; bases outside the gene matches: 3. The CDR3 sequence is CASSSGQGDETQYF. CDR3 sequence (DNA): TGCGCCAGCAGCTCGGGACAGGGGGATGAGACCCAGTACTTC.

V is TRBV4-1 and J is TRBJ1-4, with 8 bases aligning to TRBD1. This CDR3 is 16 amino acids long. Germline CDR1 reads MGHRA; CDR2 reads YSYEKL. Losses at the gene ends were 5 bases for V and 4 bases for J; bases not matched to a gene: 9. CDR3 coding DNA: TGCGCCAGCAGCACGCGATCCGGGACAGGTAATGAAAAACTGTTTTTT. Residues: CASSTRSGTGNEKLFF.

This clone was detected once. The gene calls are TRBV5-1 and TRBJ2-3, with 12 nucleotides matching TRBD2. The germline V gene encodes CDR1 SGHRS and CDR2 YFSETQ. The CDR3 is made up of 16 amino acids. V shed 3 bases, J shed 7 bases, and the junction held 9 bases outside the gene matches. As DNA, the CDR3 is TGCGCCAGCAGCTCGACTAGCGGGAGCAAATTAAATACGCAGTATTTT. Its translation: CASSSTSGSKLNTQYF.

In nucleotides, the CDR3 is TGTGCCAGCAGCGTAGAGGCAGGAGCGGGGCCCTACGAGCAGTACTTC. Residues: CASSVEAGAGPYEQYF. The chain is built from TRBV9 and TRBJ2-7; 7 nucleotides agree with TRBD2. The CDR3 totals 16 residues. With V trimmed by 0 bases and J by 2 bases, 8 bases remained unmatched. Germline V CDR1 and CDR2: SGDLS, YYNGEE.

The rearrangement uses TRBV6-5 and TRBJ1-1; D uncertain. V lost 2 bases and J 1 base, leaving 11 bases between the germline ends. Looked up from germline, CDR1 is MNHEY and CDR2 is SVGAGI. The CDR3 length is 15 residues. The CDR3 here is CASSYMMAENTEAFF. The CDR3 DNA sequence: TGTGCCAGCAGTTACATGATGGCGGAGAACACTGAAGCTTTCTTT.

The chain combines TRBV5-4 with TRBJ2-1; D unclear. The CDR3 spans 15 residues. CDR1 and CDR2 from the germline V gene are SGHNT and YYREEE (reference sequence). Deletions cut 4 bases from V and 0 bases from J, with 11 bases between. In DNA form, the CDR3 reads TGTGCCAGCAGCCATATTCCGAGCTCCTACAATGAGCAGTTCTTC. Its protein is CASSHIPSSYNEQFF.